The next 27 T cell receptor beta chains were all read from a single sample in a study of Tregs in tolerant kidney transplant recipients. Assay: immunoSEQ multiplex PCR; the TCRdb copy retains only in-frame clones and omits some. Recorded for this sample: tens of thousands of clones. The source material was CD4+ T cells from blood, sampled before the transplant. These receptors were taken from a human donor who received a combined kidney and bone marrow transplant.

Concerning this clone itself: The CDR3 end lies 3 residues beyond the end of the read and is filled in from the germline J gene. This sequence joins TRBV7-6 and TRBJ2-7, with a tentative D call TRBD2 (6 bases). Germline V gives CDR1 SGHVS, CDR2 FNYEAQ. The CDR3 is 15 amino acids. V lost 2 bases to trimming and J lost 0 bases, with 11 bases between them. The CDR3 loop reads CASSLRDSSSYEQYF. The DNA read from the CDR3 is TGTGCCAGCAGCTTACGGGACTCGAGCTCCTACGAG.

To note about this clone: The read ends 3 residues early relative to the CDR3; the germline J gene fills the gap. The chain carries TRBV5-5 and TRBJ1-1, with D possibly matching TRBD1 (5 bases). CDR3 length equals 13 residues. The V and J ends lost 3 bases and 1 base respectively, with 7 bases between them. Germline CDR1 is SGHKS and CDR2 is YYEKEE (reference sequence). CDR3 in amino acids: CASSWGRNTEAFF. The CDR3 bases that were read are TGTGCCAGCAGCTGGGGCAGGAACACTGAA.

Of note for this clone: The read gets to within 3 residues of the CDR3 end, and the germline J gene fills in the rest. The rearrangement uses TRBV18 and TRBJ2-2; TRBD1 aligns across 8 bases. V shed 4 bases and J 3 bases; nucleotides not matched to a gene: 4. This CDR3 region has 15 residues. The germline gives CDR1 KGHSH, CDR2 LQKENI. CDR3 DNA (partial): TGTGCCAGCTCACGACAGGGGAGTTACACCGGGGAG. Residues: CASSRQGSYTGE. The complete CDR3 sequence is CASSRQGSYTGELFF.

This CDR3 is CASSSRGDFGYTF. The sequenced part of the CDR3 DNA is TGTGCCAGCAGCTCACGGGGTGACTTTGGC. This chain links TRBV6-2 or TRBV6-3 with TRBJ1-2; D unresolved. The read terminates 3 residues ahead of where the CDR3 ends, so the germline J gene completes it. Germline values: CDR1 MNHEY, CDR2 SVGEGT. V was trimmed by 6 bases and J by 7 bases, leaving 15 bases between them. The CDR3 loop spans 13 amino acids.

About this clone: The read finishes 3 residues shy of the CDR3 end, and the germline J gene is used to complete it. The V call is TRBV6-2 or TRBV6-3, the J call TRBJ2-7; TRBD2 matches at 10 bases. Trimming removed 4 bases from V and 0 bases from J; junction bases left unmatched: 6. The length of the CDR3 is 16 residues. Per the germline V gene, CDR1 is MNHEY and CDR2 is SVGEGT. This CDR3 is CASSSPTSGFSYEQYF. CDR3 bases read: TGTGCCAGCAGTTCCCCGACTAGCGGGTTCTCCTACGAG.

Notes on this clone: The read stops 3 residues short of the end of the CDR3; the missing end is completed from the germline J gene. This sequence joins TRBV5-4 and TRBJ2-7; perhaps TRBD1 as D (5 bases). Germline V gene lookup returns CDR1 SGHNT and CDR2 YYREEE (reference sequence). The CDR3 is made up of 16 amino acids. Trimming pared 2 bases from V and 1 base from J, leaving 16 bases between. The CDR3: CASSFRLGVGSYEQYF. The CDR3 bases that were read are TGTGCCAGCAGCTTCCGCTTAGGGGTAGGTTCCTACGAG.

As for this clone: The CDR3 end lies 3 residues beyond the end of the read and is filled in from the germline J gene. The genes are TRBV6-1 and TRBJ1-1; the D gene is possibly TRBD1 (6 bases). The V end was cut by 4 bases, the J end by 5 bases, with 14 bases between. CDR3 length: 14 amino acids. Per germline, CDR1 MNHNS and CDR2 SASEGT. CDR3 amino acids: CASSGGREWTEAFF. The part of the CDR3 DNA that was read is TGTGCCAGCAGTGGGGGGCGCGAGTGGACTGAA.

CDR3 bases read: TGCGCCAGCAGCCCTGGGACAGCGATCAATTCACCC. Translating gives CASSPGTAINSP. In full, the CDR3 is CASSPGTAINSPLHF. The chain has TRBV5-1 and TRBJ1-6; 7 bases match TRBD1. With the read ending 3 residues before the CDR3 end, the germline J gene is used to fill in that end. This CDR3 has 15 amino acids. Unmatched junction bases numbered 8, after V lost 4 bases and J lost 7 bases. CDR1 SGHRS and CDR2 YFSETQ come from the germline V gene.

A note on this clone: Read sequence stops 3 residues before the CDR3 end, and the germline J gene provides the missing end. The J gene is TRBJ1-6, the V gene TRBV7-9; 8 positions match TRBD1. The CDR3 runs to 15 residues. V lost 5 bases, J lost 8 bases, and 8 bases stayed unmatched. Germline CDR1 and CDR2: SEHNR and FQNEAQ (reference sequence). The part of the CDR3 DNA that was read is TGTGCCAGCAGCCCACCGGGACAGGAGGATTCACCC. Translating gives CASSPPGQEDSP. The CDR3 reads in full as CASSPPGQEDSPLHF.

With respect to this clone: With the read ending 3 residues before the CDR3 end, the germline J gene is used to fill in that end. The genes are TRBV2 and TRBJ1-2; 10 bases align to TRBD1. CDR1 and CDR2 (germline): SNHLY, FYNNEI. This CDR3 has 13 amino acids. The covered CDR3 bases are TGTGCCAGCACCCCCGGGACAGGGGTCGGC. This sequence encodes CASTPGTGVG. The CDR3 as a whole reads CASTPGTGVGYTF.

About this clone: From the germline J gene comes the end of the CDR3, since the read stops 3 residues before it. The J gene is TRBJ2-5, the V gene TRBV18; 9 bases match TRBD1. Germline assignment: CDR1 KGHSH and CDR2 LQKENI. The CDR3 length is 16 residues. Trimming took 3 bases from V and 2 from J; bases not matched to a gene: 7. The CDR3 protein is CASSPSGQGGQETQYF. CDR3 DNA, as far as it was read: TGTGCCAGCTCACCCTCGGGACAGGGAGGACAAGAGACC.

Comment on this clone: The read terminates 3 residues ahead of where the CDR3 ends, so the germline J gene completes it. This chain uses TRBV19 with TRBJ1-1; tentative D call: TRBD1 (5 bases). Trimming took off 6 bases at V and 0 bases at J, with 14 bases between the two ends. Germline V gene sequence: CDR1 LNHDA, CDR2 SQIVND (reference sequence). There are 15 residues in the CDR3. Incomplete CDR3 DNA: TGTGCCAGTAGGGCCACCGGGGGGATGAACACTGAA. It specifies CASRATGGMNTE. The whole CDR3 protein reads CASRATGGMNTEAFF.

Worth noting for this clone: The read terminates 3 residues before the CDR3 end, so the remaining end is supplied by the germline J gene. The chain has TRBV7-2 and TRBJ1-2; 8 nucleotides line up with TRBD1. The CDR3 has 15 residues. Germline V gives CDR1 SGHTA, CDR2 FQGNSA. V was pared by 2 bases and J by 3 bases, with 5 bases of the junction left unmatched. The sequenced CDR3 bases are TGTGCCAGCAGCTTACTTACAGGGGGTCACTATGGC. Amino acid sequence: CASSLLTGGHYG. The whole CDR3 protein is CASSLLTGGHYGYTF. Full variable domain (missing parts from reference TRBV7-2 and TRBJ1-2): GAGVSQSPSNKVTEKGKDVELRCDPISGHTALYWYRQSLGQGLEFLIYFQGNSAPDKSGLPSDRFSAERTGGSVSTLTIQRTQQEDSAVYLCASSLLTGGHYGYTFGSGTRLTVV.

Points on this clone: The CDR3 end lies 3 residues beyond the end of the read and is filled in from the germline J gene. The genes are TRBV18 and TRBJ1-1; D perhaps matches TRBD1 (5 bases). The germline V gene has CDR1 KGHSH and CDR2 LQKENI. This CDR3 comprises 17 residues. V was cut by 6 bases and J by 3 bases, with 23 bases left in between. The DNA read from the CDR3 is TGTGCCAGCTCGCGGTCCCCATCGACAGTCTCGGACACTGAA. Protein product: CASSRSPSTVSDTE. The entire CDR3 protein reads CASSRSPSTVSDTEAFF.

Comment on this clone: The read gets to within 3 residues of the CDR3 end, and the germline J gene fills in the rest. This chain joins TRBV5-1 and TRBJ1-2; TRBD1 might be the D (6 bases). The CDR3 spans 13 residues. In germline, CDR1 is SGHRS, CDR2 YFSETQ. Here the CDR3 reads CASSPLGGAGYTF. The covered CDR3 bases are TGCGCCAGCAGCCCCCTAGGGGGGGCGGGC.

To note about this clone: The read falls 3 residues short of the CDR3 end, and the missing part is taken from the germline J gene. The genes are TRBV6-1 and TRBJ1-3; perhaps TRBD1 as D (5 bases). Germline assignment: CDR1 MNHNS and CDR2 SASEGT. Trimming left V 2 bases short and J 2 bases short, with 13 bases between. The CDR3 runs to 16 residues. CDR3 DNA, as far as it was read: TGTGCCAGCAGTGAAACTTTTGCAGGGCCTGGAAACACC. Amino acid sequence: CASSETFAGPGNT. The entire CDR3 protein is CASSETFAGPGNTIYF.

Comment on this clone: Coverage ceases 3 residues before the CDR3 finishes, and the germline J gene fills in the end. The rearrangement uses TRBV2 and TRBJ1-2; 8 nucleotides line up with TRBD1. After removal of 6 bases from V and 6 bases from J, the junction contained 9 bases not matched to a gene. CDR1 and CDR2 from the germline V gene are SNHLY and FYNNEI. This CDR3 contains 14 residues. CDR3 region: CASRLTTGVDGYTF. CDR3 DNA, as far as it was read: TGTGCCAGCAGACTAACGACAGGGGTGGATGGC.

On this clone: Read coverage stops 3 residues before the CDR3 terminus; the germline J gene supplies the remainder. The V and J genes are TRBV19 and TRBJ2-4; weak D call: TRBD2 (6 bases). Per the germline V gene, CDR1 is LNHDA and CDR2 is SQIVND (reference sequence). This CDR3 comprises 15 residues. V was clipped by 4 bases and J by 0 bases, with 10 bases between them. The CDR3 DNA, read in part, is TGTGCCAGTAGTAGGGGGGATCTAGCCAAAAACATT. Translating gives CASSRGDLAKNI. The whole CDR3 is CASSRGDLAKNIQYF.

As for this clone: Coverage ceases 3 residues before the CDR3 finishes, and the germline J gene fills in the end. This chain links TRBV7-9 with TRBJ1-1; no clear D gene. CDR1 is SEHNR and CDR2 is FQNEAQ in the germline V gene (reference sequence). V was trimmed by 1 base and J by 0 bases, leaving 9 bases between them. The CDR3 is 15 amino acids. The sequenced part of the CDR3 DNA is TGTGCCAGCAGCTTAGGGGCGGGGATGAACACTGAA. It specifies CASSLGAGMNTE. The complete CDR3 reads CASSLGAGMNTEAFF.

In the case of this clone: The read ends 3 residues before the CDR3 terminus; that terminus is restored from the germline J gene. The chain couples TRBV5-1 to TRBJ2-2; the D gene is possibly TRBD1 (6 bases). Looked up from germline, CDR1 is SGHRS and CDR2 is YFSETQ. V dropped 4 bases and J dropped 3 bases, with 19 bases sitting between them. The CDR3 runs 17 residues. The chain's CDR3 is CASSPGQPRGDTGELFF. The DNA read from the CDR3 is TGCGCCAGCAGCCCAGGACAGCCGCGCGGTGACACCGGGGAG.

Turning to this clone: The CDR3 end is not reached by the read, which stops 3 residues before it; the germline J gene fills it in. The chain joins TRBV7-2 to TRBJ1-1; perhaps TRBD1 as D (5 bases). The length of the CDR3 is 15 residues. Germline V gene lookup returns CDR1 SGHTA and CDR2 FQGNSA. With 5 bases removed from V and 1 base from J, the gap between germline ends came to 14 bases. The CDR3 DNA, read in part, is TGTGCCAGCAGCCCAAGGGCCGACAGGAACACTGAA. Residues: CASSPRADRNTE. The CDR3 in full is CASSPRADRNTEAFF.

For this clone: The read is 3 residues too short to cover the CDR3 end, so that end is filled in from the germline J gene. The V and J genes are TRBV7-9 and TRBJ2-3; 9 bases fit TRBD2. Germline V gene data show CDR1 as SEHNR and CDR2 as FQNEAQ (reference sequence). Losses at the gene ends were 5 bases for V and 3 bases for J; bases not matched to a gene: 6. The CDR3 is made up of 15 amino acids. The CDR3 DNA, read in part, is TGTGCCAGCAGCCCCGGGACTAGCCTTACAGATACG. It is translated as CASSPGTSLTDT. The whole CDR3 reads CASSPGTSLTDTQYF.

Comment on this clone: With the read ending 3 residues before the CDR3 end, the germline J gene is used to fill in that end. This rearrangement joins TRBV7-2 to TRBJ1-5; TRBD1 might be the D (5 bases). Trimming pared 0 bases from V and 6 bases from J, leaving 12 bases between. Germline values: CDR1 SGHTA, CDR2 FQGNSA. This CDR3 region has 15 residues. Incomplete CDR3 DNA: TGTGCCAGCAGCTTAGCGTTGGGACTCGTTCAGCCC. Its translation: CASSLALGLVQP. The full CDR3 protein is CASSLALGLVQPQHF.

On this clone itself: Coverage ceases 3 residues before the CDR3 finishes, and the germline J gene fills in the end. The genes are TRBV2 and TRBJ1-5; D possibly corresponds to TRBD1 (6 bases). The germline V gene encodes CDR1 SNHLY and CDR2 FYNNEI. This CDR3 spans 15 amino acids. The V end lost 2 bases, the J end lost 3 bases, and 11 bases lay between the germline ends. CDR3 sequence: CASSESWTANQPQHF. The CDR3 bases that were read are TGTGCCAGCAGTGAAAGTTGGACAGCCAATCAGCCC.

The covered CDR3 bases are TGTGCCAGCAGCTCAAGACAGGGCCTGGAC. This sequence encodes CASSSRQGLD. The entire CDR3 protein is CASSSRQGLDYTF. V gene TRBV11-2 combines with J gene TRBJ1-2, with 7 nucleotides matching TRBD1. The CDR3 is cut off 3 residues early in the read; its end comes from the germline J gene. The CDR3 runs to 13 residues. Germline V gene lookup returns CDR1 SGHAT and CDR2 FQNNGV.

A note on this clone: The observed sequence ends 3 residues before the CDR3 terminus, with the missing tail filled in from the germline J gene. V is TRBV19 and J is TRBJ2-3, with 8 bases lining up with TRBD1. The CDR3 consists of 12 residues. V trimming: 5 bases; J trimming: 8 bases; junction bases outside the gene matches: 3. CDR1 and CDR2 (germline): LNHDA, SQIVND (reference sequence). CDR3 region: CASSATGVTQYF. The covered CDR3 bases are TGTGCCAGTAGTGCGACAGGGGTTACG. Looking up the rest from reference TRBV19 and TRBJ2-3 gives the full variable domain: DGGITQSPKYLFRKEGQNVTLSCEQNLNHDAMYWYRQDPGQGLRLIYYSQIVNDFQKGDIAEGYSVSREKKESFPLTVTSAQKNPTAFYLCASSATGVTQYFGPGTRLTVL.

In the case of this clone: The read falls 3 residues short of the CDR3 end, and the missing part is taken from the germline J gene. This sequence joins TRBV7-8 and TRBJ1-5; perhaps TRBD1 as D (6 bases). The CDR3 loop spans 15 amino acids. Trimming removed 5 bases from V and 7 bases from J, with 18 bases in between. Germline V gene lookup returns CDR1 SGHVS and CDR2 FQNEAQ. Partial CDR3 DNA: TGTGCCAGCAGCCTGCATCGGACAGAAGAACAGCCC. Protein: CASSLHRTEEQP. The whole CDR3 is CASSLHRTEEQPQHF.